This is a list of T cell receptor beta chains from one sample in a study of regulatory T cells in long-lasting Graves disease. TCRdb re-analysed the multiplex PCR reads in MiXCR, keeping a single row per CDR3 protein. The sample lists roughly 220,000 distinct CDR3 sequences; around 18% were seen once. Specimen: peripheral blood mononuclear cells (PBMCs), collected at new diagnosis, from a patient treated with antithyroid drugs. These receptors all come from a female donor with Graves disease. Both conserved end residues are part of each CDR3. D genes are given only for firm matches. The size field is filled for only some rows; it gives once, few, many or a size class.

j_call clone_size d_call v_call cdr3_aa cdr3_nt
TRBJ1-2 many TRBD1 TRBV28 CASSVAGQGYGYTF TGTGCCAGCAGTGTGGCCGGACAGGGGTATGGCTACACCTTC
TRBJ2-5 - - TRBV7-3 CASSPRAGEETQYF TGTGCCAGCAGCCCCCGGGCCGGCGAAGAGACCCAGTACTTC
TRBJ2-3 few - TRBV11-3 CASSLAGHLGDTQYF TGTGCCAGCAGCTTAGCGGGACACCTAGGTGATACGCAGTATTTT
TRBJ2-7 many TRBD1 TRBV7-9 CASSLGTGVYEQYF TGTGCCAGCAGCTTAGGGACAGGGGTGTACGAGCAGTACTTC
TRBJ2-5 many - TRBV20-1 CSAGAGPSGETQYF TGCAGTGCTGGAGCCGGGCCTTCTGGGGAGACCCAGTACTTC
TRBJ2-1 - - TRBV7-2 CASSVDWGSYNEQFF TGTGCCAGCAGCGTGGACTGGGGCTCCTACAATGAGCAGTTCTTC
TRBJ2-1 many - TRBV20-1 CSASGDRRNEQFF TGCAGTGCTAGCGGAGACAGACGGAATGAGCAGTTCTTC
TRBJ1-1 many - TRBV30 CALTWMRGNTEAFF TGTGCCTTGACATGGATGCGAGGGAACACTGAAGCTTTCTTT
TRBJ1-2 many - TRBV4-2 CASSQVLSGEGSNYGYTF TGTGCCAGCAGCCAAGTTCTATCCGGGGAGGGGAGTAACTATGGCTACACCTTC
TRBJ1-2 many TRBD1 TRBV7-9 CASSFPGGQGLYNGYTF TGTGCCAGCAGCTTTCCCGGCGGACAGGGGCTGTATAATGGCTACACCTTC
TRBJ1-4 many - TRBV27 CASTSSITSGEKLFF TGTGCCAGCACCTCGTCGATAACCTCCGGCGAAAAACTGTTTTTT
TRBJ2-2 many - TRBV12-5 CASGPSNTGELFF TGTGCTAGTGGTCCCTCTAACACCGGGGAGCTGTTTTTT
TRBJ1-1 many TRBD1 TRBV7-9 CASSLDRGNTEAFF TGTGCCAGCAGCTTAGACAGGGGGAACACTGAAGCTTTCTTT
TRBJ2-3 many - TRBV2 CASSSNLNTQYF TGTGCCAGCAGTTCTAACTTGAATACGCAGTATTTT
TRBJ2-1 many TRBD2 TRBV2 CASSEGFRASGDEQFF TGTGCCAGCAGTGAAGGCTTTCGGGCTAGCGGGGATGAGCAGTTCTTC
TRBJ1-1 - - TRBV2 CASSGVNTEAFF TGTGCCAGCAGTGGTGTGAACACTGAAGCTTTCTTT
TRBJ2-6 - TRBD1 TRBV9 CASSLQGAAGSGANVLTF TGTGCCAGCAGCCTACAGGGGGCCGCGGGGAGTGGGGCCAACGTCCTGACTTTC